Reported below is one T cell receptor beta chain. The method was immunoSEQ multiplex PCR; TCRdb's version includes in-frame clones alone and lacks a portion of them. The data show some 190,000 clones, with around 80% seen just once and approximately 7.8% held by the top ten. The data were obtained in a study of blood T cell repertoires in COVID-19. Trimming removed 0 bases from V and 3 bases from J, with 8 bases in between. Germline V gene data show CDR1 as LNHNV and CDR2 as YYDKDF (reference sequence). The CDR3 has 15 amino acids. The sequence was obtained from a woman aged 60-70 years with COVID-19, enrolled during active disease. Sequenced input: peripheral blood. This chain links TRBV15 with TRBJ1-4; maybe TRBD1 (6 bases). CDR3 sequence reads: CATSRDRTANEKLFF. The CDR3, as DNA: TGTGCCACCAGCAGAGATCGGACAGCTAATGAAAAACTGTTTTTT.